The rows below give T cell receptor beta chains drawn from one sample of a study of blood T cell repertoires in COVID-19. Sequenced by immunoSEQ multiplex PCR; TCRdb stores in-frame clones only, minus some. This table has over 200,000 clones, roughly nine tenths appearing once. Specimen: peripheral blood. These receptors all come from a man aged 60 to 69 with COVID-19, enrolled during active disease. Each CDR3 is given with its conserved first and last residue. The order of the fields is V gene, clone size, D gene, J gene, CDR3 DNA, CDR3 protein. A D gene is named only where the DNA matches it firmly. Some rows mark clone size as missing; the rest say once, few, many or name a class of expanded clone.

TRBV11-2	-	-	TRBJ2-7	TGTGCCAGCAGCTTAGGAACAGGGTCATACGAGCAGTACTTC	CASSLGTGSYEQYF
TRBV19	-	-	TRBJ1-1	TGTGCCAGTAGTTTTCCGGGGGGTGCAGGCACTGAAGCTTTCTTT	CASSFPGGAGTEAFF
TRBV19	-	TRBD1	TRBJ1-2	TGTGCCAGTACCCCCACCGGGACAGGGACTGGCTACACCTTC	CASTPTGTGTGYTF
TRBV6-5	few	TRBD1	TRBJ1-2	TGTGCCAGCAGTTATACGGGACAGGGTTCCGGCTACACCTTC	CASSYTGQGSGYTF
TRBV6-5	once	-	TRBJ1-5	TGTGCCAGCAGGGGGCCGGGCAATCAGCCCCAGCATTTT	CASRGPGNQPQHF
TRBV4-1	-	TRBD2	TRBJ2-2	TGCGCCAGCAGCCAGTACAGACTAGCGGGGGGGGCCGGGGAGCTGTTTTTT	CASSQYRLAGGAGELFF
TRBV5-1	-	-	TRBJ2-3	TGCGCCAGCAGCTTGAGGGAGGTCACAGATACGCAGTATTTT	CASSLREVTDTQYF
TRBV18	once	-	TRBJ1-4	TGTGCCAGCTCATTGGGACAACCGGCAACTAATGAAAAACTGTTTTTT	CASSLGQPATNEKLFF
TRBV3-1/TRBV3-2	-	TRBD2	TRBJ2-3	TGTGCCAGCAGTTCTGCGGGGGGCCGCCGGGATTTT	CASSSAGGRRDF
TRBV30	-	-	TRBJ1-5	TGTGCCTTGTCGGGAAGCAGCAATCAGCCCCAGCATTTT	CALSGSSNQPQHF
TRBV11-1	once	TRBD2	TRBJ2-3	TGTGCCAGCAGCTACTCTGGCGGGAGGAGCACAGATACGCAGTATTTT	CASSYSGGRSTDTQYF
TRBV4-3	once	-	TRBJ2-3	TGCGCCAGCAGCCAAGATCGGCTAGGCCCCGATACGCAGTATTTT	CASSQDRLGPDTQYF
TRBV12-3/TRBV12-4	-	-	TRBJ1-2	TGTGCCAGTTCACGGGGGGGAGGCTACACCTTC	CASSRGGGYTF
TRBV30	-	-	TRBJ2-6	TGTGCCTGGAGCCGAATAGGGGGCTCTGGGGCCAACGTCCTGACTTTC	CAWSRIGGSGANVLTF
TRBV3-1/TRBV3-2	-	-	TRBJ1-2	TGTGCCAGCAGCCAACTCCCCCAGGCGGGTGGCTACACCTTC	CASSQLPQAGGYTF
TRBV29-1	-	TRBD1	TRBJ2-7	TGCAGCGTTGAAGAACCGGGACAGCCATCCTACGAGCAGTACTTC	CSVEEPGQPSYEQYF
TRBV24-1	-	-	TRBJ2-7	TGTGCCGCCGGGAACTCCTACGAGCAGTACTTC	CAAGNSYEQYF
TRBV29-1	-	-	TRBJ1-1	TGCAGCGTTGAGAGAGTTGCTAACACTGAAGCTTTCTTT	CSVERVANTEAFF
TRBV24-1	once	-	TRBJ1-1	TGTGCCTACACTAAGTCTGAAGCTTTCTTT	CAYTKSEAFF
TRBV19	-	TRBD2	TRBJ2-7	TGTGCCAGTAGTAACCAGCGGGGGCCCTACGAGCAGTACTTC	CASSNQRGPYEQYF
TRBV11-2	once	-	TRBJ2-1	TGTGCCAGCAGCTCGGGGGTTTACAATGAGCAGTTCTTC	CASSSGVYNEQFF
TRBV7-3	-	-	TRBJ1-1	TGTGCCAGCAGCGGAGGGGTGGGAGCTTTCTTT	CASSGGVGAFF
TRBV7-2	-	TRBD2	TRBJ2-1	TGTGCCAGCAGCACGACTAGCGGGGCGACCTACAATGAGCAGTTCTTC	CASSTTSGATYNEQFF
TRBV28	-	-	TRBJ1-5	TGTGCCAGCAGTTTCCTCGCGGATAAGCCCCAGCATTTT	CASSFLADKPQHF
TRBV11-2	-	-	TRBJ1-2	TGTGCCAGCAGCTTAGTAGAGGGAAACTATGGCTACACCTTC	CASSLVEGNYGYTF
TRBV5-6	-	TRBD1	TRBJ1-5	TGTGCCAGCAGCAGGGGACAGAGTAGCAATCAGCCCCAGCATTTT	CASSRGQSSNQPQHF
TRBV18	-	TRBD1	TRBJ2-7	TGTGCCAGCTCACCCCCGGGACAGGGAGCCTACGAGCAGTACTTC	CASSPPGQGAYEQYF
TRBV6-2/TRBV6-3	-	TRBD2	TRBJ2-7	TGTGCCAGCAGTTACTATACGGGACTAGCGGGAGTTCCCTACGAGCAGTACTTC	CASSYYTGLAGVPYEQYF
TRBV5-4	-	TRBD1	TRBJ1-1	TGTGCCAGCAGGGGGACGACAGGGGGGAACACTGAAGCTTTCTTT	CASRGTTGGNTEAFF